This is a list of T cell receptor beta chains from one sample in a study of Ad26.COV2.S vaccination and SARS-CoV-2 variants. The table came from immunoSEQ multiplex PCR; TCRdb's copy has only in-frame clones and leaves some out. Here the sample spans approximately 410,000 clones, 70% to 90% being singletons. The sequences come from peripheral blood, collected in a trial of Ad26.COV2.S vaccine versus placebo. The receptors stem from a person between 18 and 59 years old who received the Ad26.COV2.S COVID-19 vaccine or a placebo. The CDR3 runs from the conserved cysteine through the conserved F or W.

len,j_gene,v_gene,CDR3aa
16,TRBJ1-1,TRBV27,CASSLRKTGPNTEAFF
15,TRBJ2-1,TRBV5-1,CASSPQGQPYNEQFF
16,TRBJ2-2,TRBV6-5,CASSYSGQGKAGELFF
14,TRBJ1-2,TRBV28,CASSLEGPNYGYTF
15,TRBJ1-5,TRBV6-5,CASSPEAGLNQPQHF
12,TRBJ1-5,TRBV7-8,CASSRTNQPQHF
16,TRBJ2-2,TRBV5-4,CASSLGGTTNTGELFF
14,TRBJ2-3,TRBV30,CAWSVGGLADTQYF
13,TRBJ1-1,TRBV30,CAWSVLGNTEAFF
13,TRBJ1-5,TRBV5-5,CASSLGVGQPQHF
15,TRBJ2-2,TRBV7-8,CASSWTGGDTGELFF
14,TRBJ2-2,TRBV28,CASMWQGATGELFF
14,TRBJ1-1,TRBV7-3,CASSVVGGNTEAFF
12,TRBJ1-5,TRBV19,CASKGQGQPQHF
13,TRBJ1-6,TRBV7-3,CASSLDWNSPLHF
16,TRBJ2-3,TRBV6-1,CASSEWASGGTDTQYF
14,TRBJ1-5,TRBV6-5,CASNPTGSNQPQHF
14,TRBJ1-3,TRBV28,CASSPGYSGNTIYF
15,TRBJ2-6,TRBV2,CASSVGGPGANVLTF
14,TRBJ2-2,TRBV6-4,CATRTGTNTGELFF
15,TRBJ2-7,TRBV6-2/TRBV6-3,CASSYEGTGAYEQYF
16,TRBJ1-6,TRBV4-3,CASSQEITRENSPLHF
16,TRBJ2-1,TRBV11-2,CASSLSSTRRVWEQFF
14,TRBJ2-5,TRBV4-3,CASSQDSLQETQYF
15,TRBJ1-6,TRBV4-3,CASSQLTGGNSPLHF
14,TRBJ2-2,TRBV9,CASSRSGNTGELFF
18,TRBJ2-2,TRBV5-1,CASSWTGHSDRYTGELFF
12,TRBJ2-7,TRBV24-1,CATSDLRYEQYF
13,TRBJ2-2,TRBV30,CAWSDLSGGELFF
14,TRBJ2-7,TRBV19,CASSIDLDNYEQYF
17,TRBJ1-6,TRBV27,CASSFSGTGAWNSPLHF
14,TRBJ2-1,TRBV18,CASLTTSEDNEQFF
17,TRBJ2-1,TRBV9,CASSVERHGNSYNEQFF
16,TRBJ2-1,TRBV2,CASSARGLSSYNEQFF
14,TRBJ2-7,TRBV5-1,CASSSTGSSYEQYF
13,TRBJ2-7,TRBV7-3,CASSLNLANEQYF
15,TRBJ2-3,TRBV5-8,CASSLRLTSTDTQYF
16,TRBJ1-1,TRBV6-5,CASSYPMGGGMTEAFF
14,TRBJ1-6,TRBV11-2,CASSLDLGRSPLHF
16,TRBJ1-1,TRBV27,CASSWGVEPRGTEAFF
16,TRBJ2-1,TRBV24-1,CATSDQRQGSYNEQFF
13,TRBJ1-1,TRBV16,CASSAGPNTEAFF
15,TRBJ1-1,TRBV5-1,CASRHLDSLNTEAFF
16,TRBJ1-1,TRBV5-5,CASRFAGTYLNTEAFF
16,TRBJ2-5,TRBV6-5,CASSYYRLPGMETQYF
18,TRBJ1-3,TRBV19,CASSMNPAGASSGNTIYF
15,TRBJ1-1,TRBV6-5,CASRTRTGENTEAFF
17,TRBJ1-2,TRBV7-2,CASSLDRARDRVGGYTF
14,TRBJ2-5,TRBV24-1,CATSDSWEGETQYF
14,TRBJ1-4,TRBV28,CASSLNGVNEKLFF
17,TRBJ2-5,TRBV30,CAWGPGTSGVLGETQYF
16,TRBJ2-3,TRBV12-5,CASGFIAGGPLDTQYF
15,TRBJ2-2,TRBV9,CASSLTSPNTGELFF
14,TRBJ1-5,TRBV19,CASSIRGGNQPQHF
15,TRBJ2-1,TRBV6-6,CASSLTSGGYNEQFF
15,TRBJ2-3,TRBV24-1,CATSDLTGATDTQYF
13,TRBJ1-5,TRBV14,CASSQVLGQPQHF